This note documents a single T cell receptor (beta chain) sequence. This record belongs to a study of blood T cell repertoires in COVID-19. Study as a whole: Italy, Spain and the United States were the sources of the convalescent and acute COVID-19 samples. From T cells, B-cell-depleted T cells, or PBMCs came the material, which was cDNA or gDNA.

The V gene lost 2 bases and the J gene lost 0 bases, with 14 bases spanning the gap. CDR1 SGHRS and CDR2 YFSETQ come from the germline V gene. This CDR3 has 16 amino acids. As handled by the study authors: By means of reference gene primer amplification, nucleated cell counts were estimated. Profiled with immunoSEQ multiplex PCR; TCRdb holds only in-frame clones, not every one. V and J calls and clone size come straight from that table; D and trimming were deduced from the DNA. The sample comprises 150,000 to 200,000 clones, 82% of which are singletons, and over 7.5% rests with the top ten. This chain uses TRBV5-1 with TRBJ1-2; D not resolved. This sequence originates from a woman in her sixties or seventies with acute or convalescent COVID-19. Sequenced sample: peripheral blood. Written as DNA, the CDR3 is TGCGCCAGCAGCTTAAACTACGGGGAAGCTAACTATGGCTACACCTTC. This sequence encodes CASSLNYGEANYGYTF. Based on the CDR3 plus reference TRBV5-1 and TRBJ1-2, the full variable domain is KAGVTQTPRYLIKTRGQQVTLSCSPISGHRSVSWYQQTPGQGLQFLFEYFSETQRNKGNFPGRFSGRQFSNSRSEMNVSTLELGDSALYLCASSLNYGEANYGYTFGSGTRLTVV.